Sequencing of this T cell receptor beta chain was carried out in a study of cytomegalovirus exposure and HLA in healthy donors. This clone is a singleton in its sample. The CDR3 is 15 amino acids. J lost 5 bases, V lost 4 bases, and 9 bases had no gene match. Germline values: CDR1 SNHLY, CDR2 FYNNEI. 60 Vbeta and 13 Jbeta primers were used in PCR. Libraries were prepared by immunoSEQ multiplex PCR; TCRdb keeps only in-frame clonotypes and omits some of them. The data contain fewer than 250,000 clones, around 80% of them singletons. The gene calls are TRBV2 and TRBJ2-5; TRBD2 matches 8 bases. The sequence was obtained from a man between 18 and 29 years old in good health and CMV-seronegative. Sequencing used PBMCs. The CDR3 protein is CASSGSGSRRETQYF. The CDR3 DNA reads as TGTGCCAGCAGTGGGAGCGGGAGTAGGCGGGAGACCCAGTACTTC.